The next 6 T cell receptor beta chains were all read from a single sample in a study of response to subunit inactivated influenza vaccine. TCRdb re-analysed the RT-PCR reads in MiXCR, keeping a single row per CDR3 protein. The sample has around 530,000 distinct CDR3 sequences, about 10% seen once. This sample comprised PBMCs from blood, obtained on the day of vaccination. These receptors were obtained from a man in his forties or fifties who received an inactivated influenza vaccine.

The CDR3 DNA reads as TGTGCCAGCAGCTTAGCGTGGCAGATTCGCAATGAGCAGTTCTTC. Translation: CASSLAWQIRNEQFF. The chain joins TRBV7-8 to TRBJ2-1; D gene ambiguous. Trimming shortened V by 0 bases and J by 6 bases, and 12 bases separated the two germline ends. Germline V lookup: CDR1 SGHVS, CDR2 FQNEAQ. The CDR3 sequence is 15 residues long. The full variable domain, rest sourced from reference TRBV7-8 and TRBJ2-1, is GAGVSQSPRYKVAKRGQDVALRCDPISGHVSLFWYQQALGQGPEFLTYFQNEAQLDKSGLPSDRFFAERPEGSVSTLKIQRTQQEDSAVYLCASSLAWQIRNEQFFGPGTRLTVL.

The chain is built from TRBV19 and TRBJ2-3; 7 nucleotides align to TRBD2. The V segment lost 4 bases and the J segment 0 bases; nucleotides outside the gene matches: 4. The CDR3 is 15 amino acids. Per germline, CDR1 LNHDA and CDR2 SQIVND (reference sequence). CDR3 sequence reads: CASSTSSGSTDTQYF. The DNA for the CDR3 is TGTGCCAGTAGTACGTCTAGCGGTAGCACAGATACGCAGTATTTT.

This clonotype occurred a few times. The chain employs TRBV11-2 and TRBJ2-4; TRBD1 matches at 9 bases. This CDR3 region has 17 residues. From germline, CDR1 is SGHAT and CDR2 FQNNGV. The junction had 9 bases not matched to a gene; V was cut back by 0 bases and J by 6 bases. In DNA form, the CDR3 reads TGTGCCAGCAGCTTAGAAGGACAGGGGCTTGGGGGAAACATTCAGTACTTC. Amino acid sequence: CASSLEGQGLGGNIQYF.

This chain connects TRBV12-3 or TRBV12-4 to TRBJ2-3, with 8 bases identical to TRBD1. The junction had 3 bases not matched to a gene; V was cut back by 1 base and J by 6 bases. The CDR3 sequence is 14 residues long. The CDR3: CASSLGDRRDTQYF. The CDR3 bases are TGTGCCAGCAGTTTAGGGGACAGGCGGGATACGCAGTATTTT.

The V gene is TRBV29-1, the J gene TRBJ1-2; 8 bases agree with TRBD1. The V gene end was trimmed by 7 bases and the J gene end by 8 bases; junction bases not matched to a gene: 12. CDR1 and CDR2 from the germline V gene are SQVTM and ANQGSEA. CDR3 length equals 13 residues. DNA of the CDR3: TGCAGCGCCCAGGGACAGGCGGTGGCCGGCTACACCTTC. It is translated as CSAQGQAVAGYTF.

The CDR3 DNA reads TGTGCCAGCAGCCATCGACAGGCATTTTTTTTCTTT. It codes for CASSHRQAFFFF. The chain combines TRBV3-1 with TRBJ1-1; D is possibly TRBD1 (6 bases). The germline V gene encodes CDR1 LGHDT and CDR2 YNNKEL (reference sequence). The CDR3 has 12 amino acids. V shed 3 bases and J shed 13 bases, with 15 bases lying between them.